Sequencing of this T cell receptor (beta chain) was carried out in a study of shared clonotypes between healthy human individuals. With 6 bases removed from V and 6 bases from J, the gap between germline ends came to 6 bases. In germline, CDR1 is DFQATT, CDR2 SNEGSKA (reference sequence). The CDR3 spans 10 residues. The deep-level immunoSEQ assay was used. The data were produced by immunoSEQ multiplex PCR, yet TCRdb's version contains in-frame clones alone and is incomplete. The repertoire holds 740,000 or so clones, 55% to 85% seen once, with around 2% in the top ten. This clonotype was obtained from a young woman in good health. The V and J genes are TRBV20-1 and TRBJ2-1, with D uncertain. Sequencing input: memory CD4+ T cells sorted from blood. Subset: CD45RA-negative fraction. The CDR3 spells CSAGSNEQFF. CDR3 in DNA: TGCAGTGCAGGCAGCAATGAGCAGTTCTTC.